These 22 T cell receptor beta chains were sequenced from one sample in a study of blood T cell repertoires in COVID-19. Some clones are missing from TCRdb's copy, which holds only in-frame ones; the method was immunoSEQ multiplex PCR. The sample carries about 110,000 clones, nearly 90% recorded once. The source material was peripheral blood. The receptors shown here come from a human donor in a cohort sampled during active COVID-19.

This clone has a single count. The V gene is TRBV7-9, the J gene TRBJ2-1; 7 nucleotides line up with TRBD2. The CDR3 loop spans 14 amino acids. Germline V gene sequence: CDR1 SEHNR, CDR2 FQNEAQ (reference sequence). With V trimmed by 6 bases and J by 8 bases, 10 bases remained unmatched. The CDR3 loop is CASSSPAGVDEQFF. The CDR3 nucleotides are TGTGCCAGCAGTTCACCCGCGGGGGTTGATGAGCAGTTCTTC.

The sample holds a few counts of this clone. The chain carries TRBV6-2 or TRBV6-3 and TRBJ1-3; the match to TRBD1 covers 8 bases. The junction had 6 bases not matched to a gene; V was cut back by 3 bases and J by 2 bases. The CDR3 totals 16 residues. Germline-derived CDR1 and CDR2 are MNHEY and SVGEGT. The CDR3 is CASSYRTGTAGNTIYF. The CDR3 bases are TGTGCCAGCAGTTATCGGACAGGGACGGCTGGAAACACCATATATTTT.

The chain carries TRBV3-1 (or the pseudogene TRBV3-2) and TRBJ2-7, with 8 positions matching TRBD2. V shed 3 bases, J shed 2 bases, and the junction held 3 bases outside the gene matches. Looked up from germline, CDR1 is LGHDT and CDR2 is YNNKEL (reference sequence). The CDR3 sequence is 14 residues long. CDR3 protein: CASSQYGGAYEQYF. CDR3 bases: TGTGCCAGCAGCCAGTACGGGGGGGCCTACGAGCAGTACTTC.

This clone is a singleton in its sample. CDR3 DNA: TGTGCCAGCAGCTTAGGGACAGGTGACAATGAGCAGTTCTTC. Protein sequence: CASSLGTGDNEQFF. This sequence joins TRBV7-8 and TRBJ2-1; TRBD1 agrees at 7 bases. J lost 5 bases, V lost 1 base, and 2 bases had no gene match. This CDR3 comprises 14 residues. Per the germline V gene, CDR1 is SGHVS and CDR2 is FQNEAQ.

This chain joins TRBV15 and TRBJ2-6; tentatively, D is TRBD2 (5 bases). Trimming left V 3 bases short and J 3 bases short, with 9 bases between. The CDR3 covers 15 residues. CDR1 LNHNV and CDR2 YYDKDF come from the germline V gene (reference sequence). The CDR3 sequence is CATSREVYGANVLTF. DNA for the CDR3: TGTGCCACCAGCAGGGAGGTTTATGGGGCCAACGTCCTGACTTTC.

This clone was observed a handful of times. This rearrangement joins TRBV30 to TRBJ1-2; 10 bases fit TRBD1. The germline V gene has CDR1 GTSNPN and CDR2 SVGIG (reference sequence). The CDR3 runs 17 residues. The trim removed 1 base at V and 4 bases at J, leaving 12 bases unmatched. In DNA, the CDR3 is TGTGCCTGGAGTGCCCCCGGGACAGGGGCCCATCGCTATGGCTACACCTTC. Translated, it gives CAWSAPGTGAHRYGYTF.

A single count supports this clone. Its ends do not fully match the called genes, so a read error is possible. The V call is TRBV2, the J call TRBJ1-6; 9 bases are a match to TRBD1. The CDR3 has 14 amino acids. Germline CDR1 is SNHLY and CDR2 is FYNNEI. This CDR3 is CALSGQGGNSPLHF. CDR3 in DNA: TGCGCACTGTCGGGACAGGGTGGTAATTCACCCCTCCACTTT.

The CDR3 sequence: CASSGSSGSPQETQYF. The CDR3 DNA reads as TGTGCCAGCAGCGGCTCTAGCGGGAGTCCCCAAGAGACCCAGTACTTC. The V and J genes are TRBV7-6 and TRBJ2-5; 10 bases align to TRBD2. The CDR3 consists of 16 residues. Trimming took 5 bases from V and 1 from J; bases not matched to a gene: 7. Germline loops: CDR1 SGHVS, CDR2 FNYEAQ.

This chain joins TRBV4-3 and TRBJ2-4; possibly TRBD1 for D (5 bases). The CDR3 spans 16 residues. Germline V gene data show CDR1 as LGHNA and CDR2 as YSLEER. The V gene lost 1 base and the J gene lost 3 bases, with 13 bases spanning the gap. CDR3 sequence reads: CASSQGAQGNKNIQYF. Here the CDR3 DNA reads TGCGCCAGCAGCCAAGGGGCTCAGGGCAACAAAAACATTCAGTACTTC.

A single count supports this clone. V is TRBV5-4 and J is TRBJ2-1; 16 bases map to TRBD2. This CDR3 spans 17 amino acids. Per the germline V gene, CDR1 is SGHNT and CDR2 is YYREEE (reference sequence). With V trimmed by 4 bases and J by 5 bases, 6 bases remained unmatched. The CDR3 DNA follows: TGTGCCAGCAGCCAGGGACTAGCGGGAGGGGGAGACAATGAGCAGTTCTTC. As protein: CASSQGLAGGGDNEQFF.

The V gene is TRBV10-3, the J gene TRBJ2-5; TRBD1 aligns across 8 bases. This CDR3 contains 16 residues. Germline assignment: CDR1 ENHRY and CDR2 SYGVKD. After removal of 6 bases from V and 1 base from J, the junction contained 10 bases not matched to a gene. The CDR3, as DNA: TGTGCCATCAGCAAATCGGACAGGGTCTTCCAAGAGACCCAGTACTTC. Protein product: CAISKSDRVFQETQYF.

The V gene is TRBV19, the J gene TRBJ2-1, with TRBD1 identical over 9 bases. The germline gives CDR1 LNHDA, CDR2 SQIVND (reference sequence). CDR3 size: 16 residues. V shed 2 bases and J 5 bases; nucleotides not matched to a gene: 7. The DNA of the CDR3 is TGTGCCAGTAGTATAAGAGGGACAGGGAGGGACAATGAGCAGTTCTTC. Translating it yields CASSIRGTGRDNEQFF.

The chain employs TRBV7-2 and TRBJ1-4, with D tentatively TRBD1 (6 bases). The ends were cut back, 1 base at V and 1 base at J, with 19 bases in the middle. From germline, CDR1 is SGHTA and CDR2 FQGNSA. The CDR3 consists of 19 residues. The CDR3 nucleotides are TGTGCCAGCAGCTTAGGGTGGGGGCCTTCGCGGCGAACTAATGAAAAACTGTTTTTT. It is translated as CASSLGWGPSRRTNEKLFF.

V gene TRBV19 combines with J gene TRBJ2-5; the D gene is possibly TRBD2 (7 bases). CDR3 size: 14 residues. CDR1 and CDR2 (germline): LNHDA, SQIVND (reference sequence). Deletions cut 4 bases from V and 7 bases from J, with 16 bases between. In DNA, the CDR3 is TGTGCCAGTAGTAGCACGGGGGGCGCGGGGACCCAGTACTTC. It is translated as CASSSTGGAGTQYF.

The chain combines TRBV2 with TRBJ1-1; no reliable D call. The CDR3 is made up of 13 amino acids. Germline CDR1 and CDR2: SNHLY and FYNNEI. The V and J ends lost 6 bases and 3 bases respectively, with 11 bases between them. The CDR3 DNA follows: TGTGCCAGCAGCCCGCTACCCCACACTGAAGCTTTCTTT. This codes for CASSPLPHTEAFF.

CDR3 nucleotide sequence: TGTGCCAGCAGTGAAGAAGGCAGGGCCACGGAAGCTTTCTTT. Translation: CASSEEGRATEAFF. The genes are TRBV25-1 and TRBJ1-1; TRBD1 is a possible D gene (5 bases). The V gene's germline CDR1 is MGHDK and CDR2 SYGVNS. This CDR3 contains 14 residues. V lost 2 bases and J lost 8, with 15 bases in between.

To note about this clone: At one end the junction does not follow the germline gene, possibly because of a read error. The chain combines TRBV7-2 with TRBJ2-7, with TRBD2 matching over 11 bases. CDR1 and CDR2 (germline): SGHTA, FQGNSA. This CDR3 is 14 amino acids long. CDR3 DNA: TGTGCCAGCAGCCTAGCGGGAGGAGGCTACGAGCAGTACTTC. It codes for CASSLAGGGYEQYF.

The J gene is TRBJ2-5, the V gene TRBV19, with D tentatively TRBD2 (5 bases). The CDR3 is 14 amino acids. Germline CDR1 reads LNHDA; CDR2 reads SQIVND (reference sequence). V lost 3 bases, J lost 5 bases, and 13 bases lay in between. This CDR3 is CASSIRGAGETQYF. DNA for the CDR3: TGTGCCAGTAGTATCCGGGGAGCCGGGGAGACCCAGTACTTC.

The V call is TRBV29-1, the J call TRBJ1-2; D might be TRBD1 (6 bases). Germline lookup yields CDR1 SQVTM and CDR2 ANQGSEA. The CDR3 loop spans 12 amino acids. The ends were cut back, 4 bases at V and 0 bases at J, with 6 bases in the middle. The chain's CDR3 is CSVGTANYGYTF. The CDR3 region has the DNA TGCAGCGTTGGGACAGCTAACTATGGCTACACCTTC.

J is TRBJ2-7 and V is TRBV28, with D possibly being TRBD1 (6 bases). CDR1 MDHEN and CDR2 SYDVKM come from the germline V gene. Trimming pared 6 bases from V and 0 bases from J, leaving 15 bases between. The CDR3 spans 15 residues. The CDR3 protein is CASSSSNRVSYEQYF. In DNA form, the CDR3 reads TGTGCCAGCAGCAGCTCCAACAGGGTCTCCTACGAGCAGTACTTC.

In this sample, this clone turned up once. The CDR3 coding sequence is TGTGCCAGTAGTAGGCTTAGGCGGGAGAACACCGGGGAGCTGTTTTTT. It codes for CASSRLRRENTGELFF. The J gene is TRBJ2-2, the V gene TRBV19; weak D call: TRBD2 (6 bases). The CDR3 has 16 amino acids. Trimming took off 4 bases at V and 1 base at J, with 13 bases between the two ends. Germline loops: CDR1 LNHDA, CDR2 SQIVND (reference sequence).

The chain uses TRBV28 and TRBJ1-5; 7 positions match TRBD1. The germline CDR1 and CDR2 sequences are MDHEN and SYDVKM. The CDR3 covers 18 residues. The J segment lost 0 bases and the V segment lost 2 bases, leaving 10 bases of the junction unmatched. CDR3 residues: CASSLIAGGGYSNQPQHF. CDR3 bases: TGTGCCAGCAGTTTAATTGCAGGGGGAGGCTATAGCAATCAGCCCCAGCATTTT.